Sequencing of this T cell receptor (beta chain) was carried out in a study of T cells in Graves' hyperthyroidism and ophthalmopathy. Notes on this clonotype: The antigen is undetermined.

Newly diagnosed hyperthyroidism, duration under 2 months, in patients aged 18 to 65. PBMCs were obtained from 9.5 to 10 ml fresh peripheral blood. The investigators amplified TCR beta CDR3 regions from RNA transcripts. With the HTBI primer set, the TCR CDR3 went through a first round of RT-PCR. From the multiplex PCR reads, TCRdb called clonotypes with MiXCR, one entry per CDR3 protein. This sample has under 300,000 distinct CDR3 sequences, with 25% found just once. V shed 1 base and J shed 5 bases, with 11 bases lying between them. The CDR3 has 14 residues. Germline CDR1 and CDR2: SQVTM and ANQGSEA. Findings and caveats of the study: Patients with ophthalmopathy were separated from those with stable hyperthyroidism by a 13 V-J model. Most clonotypes that expanded in the thyroid above 0.001 also showed up in blood.

Material for sequencing was blood. The chain recombines TRBV29-1 with TRBJ2-2; the D gene is possibly TRBD1 (6 bases). This clonotype was sampled from a man aged 35 to 55 with Graves' hyperthyroidism that later progressed to Graves' ophthalmopathy. The CDR3 loop is CSVEVEGGTGELFF. CDR3 nucleotides: TGCAGCGTTGAAGTAGAAGGGGGAACCGGGGAGCTGTTTTTT.